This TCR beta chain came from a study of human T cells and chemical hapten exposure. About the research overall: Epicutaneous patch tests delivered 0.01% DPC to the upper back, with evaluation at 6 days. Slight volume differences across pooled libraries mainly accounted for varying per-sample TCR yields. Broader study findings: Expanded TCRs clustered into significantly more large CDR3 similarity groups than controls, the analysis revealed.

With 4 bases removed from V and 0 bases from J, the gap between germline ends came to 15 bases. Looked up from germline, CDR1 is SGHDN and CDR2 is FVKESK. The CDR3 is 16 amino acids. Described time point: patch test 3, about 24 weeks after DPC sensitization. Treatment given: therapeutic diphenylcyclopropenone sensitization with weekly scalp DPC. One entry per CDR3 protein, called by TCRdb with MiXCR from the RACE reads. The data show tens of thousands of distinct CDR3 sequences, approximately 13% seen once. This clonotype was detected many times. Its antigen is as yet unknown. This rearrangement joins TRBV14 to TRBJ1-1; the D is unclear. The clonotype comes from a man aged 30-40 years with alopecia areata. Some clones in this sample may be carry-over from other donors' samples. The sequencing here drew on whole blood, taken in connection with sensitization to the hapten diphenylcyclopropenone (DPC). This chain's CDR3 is CASSPLGGIMNTEAFF. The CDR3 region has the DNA TGTGCCAGCAGCCCCTTAGGAGGGATCATGAACACTGAAGCTTTCTTT.